The 13 T cell receptor beta chains reported below all come from one sample, sequenced in a study of T cells in Graves' hyperthyroidism and ophthalmopathy. RNA transcripts yielded amplified TCR beta CDR3 regions. TCR CDR3 regions were first amplified by RT-PCR with HTBI primers. TCRdb independently ran MiXCR on the multiplex PCR reads; one entry per CDR3 protein. The table shows 94,000 or so distinct CDR3 sequences, with 51% occurring only once. What was sequenced was blood. These receptor sequences come from a woman aged 35 to 49 with Graves' hyperthyroidism.

This chain's CDR3 is CASSLGTSGNTIYF. CDR3 DNA: TGTGCCAGCAGCTTAGGCACCTCTGGAAACACCATATATTTT. The genes are TRBV7-2 and TRBJ1-3; no definite D call. Trimming removed 1 base from V and 0 bases from J, with 4 bases in between. The CDR3 length is 14 residues. The germline gives CDR1 SGHTA, CDR2 FQGNSA.

The J gene is TRBJ2-5, the V gene TRBV2; D may be TRBD1 or TRBD2 (7 bases each). Germline CDR1 is SNHLY and CDR2 is FYNNEI. V shed 7 bases and J shed 5 bases, with 20 bases lying between them. The CDR3 is made up of 15 amino acids. The CDR3 sequence is CASTLDREGLETQYF. In DNA form, the CDR3 reads TGTGCCAGCACCCTCGACAGGGAGGGCCTTGAGACCCAGTACTTC.

In its sample, this clonotype was seen many times. The chain employs TRBV4-1 and TRBJ1-1; maybe TRBD1 (5 bases). Per the germline V gene, CDR1 is MGHRA and CDR2 is YSYEKL. The CDR3 totals 16 residues. V lost 4 bases, J lost 4 bases, and 19 bases lay in between. The DNA for the CDR3 is TGCGCCAGCAGCCGAGCGACGGACACCTTGGGCACTGAAGCTTTCTTT. As protein: CASSRATDTLGTEAFF.

This clonotype was seen only once. The V call is TRBV29-1, the J call TRBJ1-2; 9 bases line up with TRBD1. With 4 bases clipped from V and 4 bases from J, the junction kept 4 bases outside the gene matches. The V gene's germline CDR1 is SQVTM and CDR2 ANQGSEA. The CDR3 runs 13 residues. The CDR3 loop reads CSVAGTGLYGYTF. The CDR3 nucleotides read TGCAGCGTTGCCGGGACAGGGCTCTATGGCTACACCTTC.

This chain connects TRBV2 to TRBJ2-2, with TRBD2 matching 8 bases. Germline trimming cut 8 bases from V and 1 base from J; bases unmatched to any gene: 9. There are 16 residues in the CDR3. Germline values: CDR1 SNHLY, CDR2 FYNNEI. This CDR3 is CASQDTSGLNTGELFF. CDR3 DNA: TGTGCCAGCCAAGACACTAGCGGACTGAACACCGGGGAGCTGTTTTTT.

V gene TRBV5-1 combines with J gene TRBJ1-2, with TRBD1 as a possible D gene (6 bases). Between the trimmed V and J ends, which lost 4 bases and 12 bases, there was a span of 16 bases. The germline V gene has CDR1 SGHRS and CDR2 YFSETQ. This CDR3 has 12 residues. The CDR3 bases are TGCGCCAGCAGCCCGAGGACAGATGGAAACACCTTC. Its translation: CASSPRTDGNTF.

About this clonotype: At one of its ends the junction is not consistent with the germline gene, which may arise from a read error. The chain combines TRBV2 with TRBJ2-2; either TRBD1 or TRBD2 may supply D (6 bases each). The V gene's germline CDR1 is SNHLY and CDR2 FYNNEI. This CDR3 is built from 16 residues. The DNA of the CDR3 is TGTGCCAGCAGTTTTTTTAGGGGGGCGAACACCGGGGAGCTGTCTTTT. Translation gives CASSFFRGANTGELSF.

The J gene is TRBJ2-7, the V gene TRBV10-3, with a tentative D call TRBD2 (6 bases). Germline V gene lookup returns CDR1 ENHRY and CDR2 SYGVKD. The CDR3 is made up of 13 amino acids. The V end lost 4 bases, the J end lost 2 bases, and 9 bases lay between the germline ends. This chain's CDR3 is CAISAGGTYEQYF. The DNA for the CDR3 is TGTGCCATCAGTGCCGGGGGAACCTACGAGCAGTACTTC.

Concerning this clonotype: The junction and the germline gene differ at one end; a read error may be behind it. The chain employs TRBV15 and TRBJ1-5, with D uncertain. Germline assignment: CDR1 LNHNV and CDR2 YYDKDF (reference sequence). The CDR3 is 16 residues long. CDR3 loop: CAASRRDTDSNQPQHF. For the CDR3, the DNA is TGTGCCGCCAGCAGACGAGACACCGATAGCAATCAGCCCCAGCATTTT.

This clonotype came up many times. The V call is TRBV6-5, the J call TRBJ2-7; D is unclear. Germline loops: CDR1 MNHEY, CDR2 SVGAGI. The CDR3 contains 9 residues. Deletions cut 10 bases from V and 3 bases from J, with 4 bases between. The CDR3 protein is CATIYEQYF. The CDR3 DNA reads TGTGCCACCATCTACGAGCAGTACTTC.

The gene calls are TRBV7-2 and TRBJ1-5, with 9 positions matching TRBD1. Germline V gene sequence: CDR1 SGHTA, CDR2 FQGNSA. The CDR3 has 15 amino acids. Trimming took 1 base from V and 4 from J; bases not matched to a gene: 2. CDR3 amino acids: CASSLGGTGNQPQHF. The CDR3 DNA sequence: TGTGCCAGCAGCTTAGGGGGGACAGGGAATCAGCCCCAGCATTTT.

The table lists this clonotype with many counts. The gene calls are TRBV5-1 and TRBJ2-7, with TRBD1 identical over 8 bases. Trimming cost V 4 bases and J 5 bases; bases outside gene matches: 11. The germline V gene encodes CDR1 SGHRS and CDR2 YFSETQ. The CDR3 totals 15 residues. The CDR3 reads CASSPKSGTGHEQYF. The CDR3 DNA sequence: TGCGCCAGCAGCCCCAAATCCGGGACAGGTCACGAGCAGTACTTC.

This clonotype was detected many times. The V and J genes are TRBV7-8 and TRBJ2-7, with D possibly being TRBD1 or TRBD2 (5 bases each). The V and J ends lost 3 bases and 6 bases respectively, with 9 bases between them. The germline CDR1 and CDR2 sequences are SGHVS and FQNEAQ. The CDR3 covers 12 residues. CDR3 nucleotides: TGTGCCAGCAGCTTCTTAGGGACCGAGCAGTACTTC. It codes for CASSFLGTEQYF.